These 22 T cell receptor beta chains came from one sample sequenced in a study of cytomegalovirus exposure and HLA in healthy donors. PCR amplification relied on 60 Vbeta primers (plus 13 Jbeta primers). Here immunoSEQ multiplex PCR was the method, and the copy in TCRdb shows in-frame clones only, minus some. Its table lists some 110,000 clones. Sequenced sample: PBMCs. The receptors originated from a man aged 40-49 years in good health and CMV-seronegative.

This chain links TRBV7-9 with TRBJ2-1; 7 nucleotides align to TRBD1. Germline V lookup: CDR1 SEHNR, CDR2 FQNEAQ (reference sequence). This CDR3 is built from 18 residues. V gave up 3 bases and J gave up 4 bases; unmatched junction bases: 15. CDR3 loop: CASSFPDPKTGWYNEQFF. Written as DNA, the CDR3 is TGTGCCAGCAGCTTCCCCGACCCTAAGACAGGGTGGTACAATGAGCAGTTCTTC.

The V call is TRBV5-1, the J call TRBJ1-3, with a possible D match to TRBD1 (6 bases). V was pared by 5 bases and J by 0 bases, with 15 bases between. The germline V gene encodes CDR1 SGHRS and CDR2 YFSETQ. CDR3 length: 16 amino acids. CDR3 region: CASRGQGTSSGNTIYF. CDR3 in DNA: TGCGCCAGCAGGGGCCAGGGGACAAGCTCTGGAAACACCATATATTTT.

The chain has TRBV28 and TRBJ1-4; 7 positions agree with TRBD1. The CDR3 length is 13 residues. J gave up 6 bases and V 6 bases, and 4 bases lay outside the gene matches. Per germline, CDR1 MDHEN and CDR2 SYDVKM. CDR3 loop: CASSGQDDEKLFF. CDR3 nucleotide sequence: TGTGCCAGCAGCGGACAGGACGATGAAAAACTGTTTTTT.

About this clone itself: The junction departs from the called germline gene at one end, perhaps through a read error. This sequence joins TRBV7-7 and TRBJ2-7; no clear D gene. Germline V gene sequence: CDR1 SSHAT, CDR2 FNYEAQ (reference sequence). The CDR3 totals 13 residues. CDR3 DNA: TGTGCTAGCAGCTTAGCCCCAGGCTACGAGCAGTACTTC. It is translated as CASSLAPGYEQYF.

This chain links TRBV29-1 with TRBJ2-6; TRBD1 matches at 10 bases. Unmatched junction bases numbered 3, after V lost 4 bases and J lost 0 bases. The CDR3 consists of 16 residues. Germline V gene sequence: CDR1 SQVTM, CDR2 ANQGSEA. The CDR3 region is CSVAGQGSSGANVLTF. The CDR3 coding sequence is TGCAGCGTTGCGGGACAGGGGAGCTCTGGGGCCAACGTCCTGACTTTC. Supplemented by reference TRBV29-1 and TRBJ2-6, the full variable domain reads SAVISQKPSRDICQRGTSLTIQCQVDSQVTMMFWYRQQPGQSLTLIATANQGSEATYESGFVIDKFPISRPNLTFSTLTVSNMSPEDSSIYLCSVAGQGSSGANVLTFGAGSRLTVL.

The rearrangement joins TRBV29-1 to TRBJ2-6; D not certain. The CDR3 loop spans 13 amino acids. From germline, CDR1 is SQVTM and CDR2 ANQGSEA. V lost 4 bases, J lost 1 base, and 5 bases lay in between. DNA for the CDR3: TGCAGCGTTGCCGAGTCTGGGGCCAACGTCCTGACTTTC. This translates into CSVAESGANVLTF.

DNA of the CDR3: TGTGCCAGCAGTCAAAACGGGCCCGGGGGCACTGAAGCTTTCTTT. This translates into CASSQNGPGGTEAFF. The chain is built from TRBV28 and TRBJ1-1; maybe TRBD1 (5 bases). In germline, CDR1 is MDHEN, CDR2 SYDVKM. Trimming left V 5 bases short and J 4 bases short, with 17 bases between. The CDR3 length is 15 residues.

The chain recombines TRBV4-1 with TRBJ1-1; TRBD1 is a possible D gene (6 bases). There are 14 residues in the CDR3. The V gene lost 3 bases and the J gene lost 3 bases, with 11 bases spanning the gap. The germline V gene encodes CDR1 MGHRA and CDR2 YSYEKL. The CDR3 DNA reads TGCGCCAGCAGCCACCTGGCAGGGGACACTGAAGCTTTCTTT. As protein: CASSHLAGDTEAFF.

The chain employs TRBV19 and TRBJ2-2; D might be TRBD2 (5 bases). The V end was cut by 3 bases, the J end by 1 base, with 9 bases between. Germline loops: CDR1 LNHDA, CDR2 SQIVND (reference sequence). The length of the CDR3 is 15 residues. The CDR3 here is CASSMRELNTGELFF. In nucleotides, the CDR3 is TGTGCCAGTAGTATGAGGGAGCTGAACACCGGGGAGCTGTTTTTT.

The chain recombines TRBV6-1 with TRBJ1-2; D remains unclear. The CDR3 contains 14 residues. The V end lost 0 bases, the J end lost 4 bases, and 9 bases lay between the germline ends. Germline CDR1 is MNHNS and CDR2 is SASEGT. The CDR3 DNA reads TGTGCCAGCAGTGAAGCATATGGCCCCTATGGCTACACCTTC. Translated, it gives CASSEAYGPYGYTF.

The rearrangement joins TRBV11-3 to TRBJ1-1, with D unclear. The CDR3 has 13 amino acids. Trimming pared 5 bases from V and 6 bases from J, leaving 13 bases between. The germline V gene encodes CDR1 SGHNT and CDR2 YENEEA. For the CDR3, the DNA is TGTGCCAGCAGCCTCCGACACGGCTCTGAAGCTTTCTTT. Amino acid sequence: CASSLRHGSEAFF.

This sequence joins TRBV10-1 and TRBJ2-3, with 8 bases fitting TRBD2. Trimming at V came to 10 bases and at J to 2 bases, leaving 8 bases not matched to a gene. Germline lookup yields CDR1 WNHNN and CDR2 SYGVQD (reference sequence). This CDR3 is built from 14 residues. The CDR3 bases are TGCGCCACGGGGCTAGCGGGCGTCACAGATACGCAGTATTTT. It specifies CATGLAGVTDTQYF.

This chain joins TRBV28 and TRBJ2-7; 7 bases fit TRBD2. The CDR3 length is 14 residues. Trimming took 1 base from V and 4 from J; bases not matched to a gene: 4. Germline values: CDR1 MDHEN, CDR2 SYDVKM. The DNA of the CDR3 is TGTGCCAGCAGTTTATTGGGAGGGCCGTACGAGCAGTACTTC. It is translated as CASSLLGGPYEQYF.

The genes are TRBV27 and TRBJ2-1; TRBD2 aligns across 9 bases. The junction had 7 bases not matched to a gene; V was cut back by 2 bases and J by 8 bases. The CDR3 loop spans 15 amino acids. CDR1 is MNHEY, CDR2 SMNVEV, per germline (reference sequence). The CDR3 region is CASSLGTSSIYEQFF. The CDR3 DNA sequence: TGTGCCAGCAGTTTAGGGACTAGCTCTATCTATGAGCAGTTCTTC.

The chain joins TRBV5-1 to TRBJ2-1, with 8 nucleotides matching TRBD2. Germline CDR1 SGHRS, CDR2 YFSETQ. This CDR3 is 15 amino acids long. Losses at the gene ends were 0 bases for V and 7 bases for J; bases not matched to a gene: 6. For the CDR3, the DNA is TGCGCCAGCAGCTTGGATCCTAGCGGGTCTAATGAGCAGTTCTTC. Translation gives CASSLDPSGSNEQFF. The whole variable domain, filled in from reference TRBV5-1 and TRBJ2-1, reads KAGVTQTPRYLIKTRGQQVTLSCSPISGHRSVSWYQQTPGQGLQFLFEYFSETQRNKGNFPGRFSGRQFSNSRSEMNVSTLELGDSALYLCASSLDPSGSNEQFFGPGTRLTVL.

The chain employs TRBV5-6 and TRBJ2-4; TRBD2 agrees at 10 bases. CDR3 size: 18 residues. Germline lookup yields CDR1 SGHDT and CDR2 YYEEEE. Losses at the gene ends were 3 bases for V and 3 bases for J; bases not matched to a gene: 12. The CDR3 is CASSSTGLAAFLKNIQYF. The CDR3 DNA reads TGTGCCAGCAGCTCCACCGGACTAGCGGCTTTCCTCAAAAACATTCAGTACTTC.

The chain has TRBV7-2 and TRBJ1-6; no clear D. Germline V gene lookup returns CDR1 SGHTA and CDR2 FQGNSA. Trimming took 4 bases from V and 6 from J, leaving 7 bases between them. This CDR3 spans 13 amino acids. The CDR3 DNA reads TGTGCCAGCAGCTCCCCGGGTAATTCACCCCTCCACTTT. Its translation: CASSSPGNSPLHF.

The gene calls are TRBV19 and TRBJ1-1; tentatively, D is TRBD1 (6 bases). Germline CDR1 and CDR2: LNHDA and SQIVND (reference sequence). V lost 4 bases and J 0 bases, leaving 18 bases between the germline ends. The CDR3 sequence is 17 residues long. The CDR3 region has the DNA TGTGCCAGTAGTACCAGTAGGGGGGGCCTTTTGAACACTGAAGCTTTCTTT. Translation gives CASSTSRGGLLNTEAFF.

The chain uses TRBV10-3 and TRBJ2-1; the match to TRBD1 covers 8 bases. Unmatched junction bases numbered 2, after V lost 4 bases and J lost 0 bases. From germline, CDR1 is ENHRY and CDR2 SYGVKD. The CDR3 has 15 amino acids. In nucleotides, the CDR3 is TGTGCCATCAGTGGGACAGGGAGCTCCTACAATGAGCAGTTCTTC. It yields the protein CAISGTGSSYNEQFF.

This chain joins TRBV7-9 and TRBJ1-3; TRBD1 matches at 7 bases. Trimming took 3 bases from V and 1 from J; bases not matched to a gene: 3. The CDR3 sequence is 15 residues long. Germline lookup yields CDR1 SEHNR and CDR2 FQNEAQ (reference sequence). The DNA of the CDR3 is TGTGCCAGCAGCTTTGACAGGGCTTCTGGAAACACCATATATTTT. This codes for CASSFDRASGNTIYF.

The chain joins TRBV6-6 to TRBJ2-3, with TRBD1 identical over 9 bases. CDR1 MNHNY and CDR2 SVGAGI come from the germline V gene (reference sequence). This CDR3 is 15 amino acids long. V trimming: 6 bases; J trimming: 6 bases; junction bases outside the gene matches: 10. CDR3 region: CASRDRDRVGDTQYF. The DNA for the CDR3 is TGTGCCAGCAGGGACCGGGACAGGGTAGGCGATACGCAGTATTTT.

V gene TRBV11-3 combines with J gene TRBJ1-1, with D unresolved. This CDR3 region has 13 residues. Deletions cut 5 bases from V and 5 bases from J, with 12 bases between. From germline, CDR1 is SGHNT and CDR2 YENEEA. The CDR3 loop is CASSPRGRTEAFF. The CDR3 nucleotides read TGTGCCAGCAGCCCCCGCGGTCGTACTGAAGCTTTCTTT. Using reference TRBV11-3 and TRBJ1-1 for the parts outside the CDR3, the full variable domain is EAGVVQSPRYKIIEKKQPVAFWCNPISGHNTLYWYLQNLGQGPELLIRYENEEAVDDSQLPKDRFSAERLKGVDSTLKIQPAELGDSAVYLCASSPRGRTEAFFGQGTRLTVV.